This paragraph covers one T cell receptor beta chain sequence. Its target is not known. This sample was taken from a study of beta chain features in type 1 diabetes. The whole isolated RNA underwent reverse transcription, so sequencing captured expressed TCRB transcripts. Repertoires were generated with immunoSEQ multiplex PCR, while TCRdb's copy carries only in-frame clones and drops some. The repertoire has hundreds of thousands of clones, 14% of them found once; the top ten carry 0.017%. General study findings and limits: Type 1 diabetes patients showed a moderate but significant shortening of TCRB CDR3s in all four CD4+ subsets.

Germline V gene sequence: CDR1 LNHDA, CDR2 SQIVND (reference sequence). V gave up 8 bases and J gave up 9 bases; unmatched junction bases: 7. The CDR3 sequence is 12 residues long. This TCR came from a man aged 25-40 years with type 1 diabetes. J is TRBJ2-4 and V is TRBV19, with TRBD2 identical over 7 bases. Sequenced material: naive CD4+ T cells from blood. CDR3 loop: CASSAGVSIQYF. CDR3 coding DNA: TGTGCCAGTTCGGCGGGAGTCTCCATTCAGTACTTC.